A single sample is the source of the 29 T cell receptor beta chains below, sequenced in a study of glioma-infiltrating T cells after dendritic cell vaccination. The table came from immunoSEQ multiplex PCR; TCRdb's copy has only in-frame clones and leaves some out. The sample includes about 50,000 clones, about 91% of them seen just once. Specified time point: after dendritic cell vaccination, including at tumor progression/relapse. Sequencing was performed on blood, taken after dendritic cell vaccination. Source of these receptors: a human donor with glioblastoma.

The CDR3: CASSLDPGPETQYF. In DNA, the CDR3 is TGTGCCAGCAGCTTGGATCCGGGTCCAGAGACCCAGTACTTC. The chain links TRBV5-4 to TRBJ2-5; D remains unclear. This CDR3 has 14 amino acids. Germline V CDR1 and CDR2: SGHNT, YYREEE (reference sequence). Trimming cost V 0 bases and J 4 bases, with 10 bases left between them.

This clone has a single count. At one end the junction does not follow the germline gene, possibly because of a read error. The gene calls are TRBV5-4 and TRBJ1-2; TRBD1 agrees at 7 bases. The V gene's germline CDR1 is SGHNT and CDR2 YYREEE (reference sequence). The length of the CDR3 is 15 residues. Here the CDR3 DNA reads TGTGCCAGCAGCTCAGCAGGGGGGTCTAACTATGGCTGCACCTTC. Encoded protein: CASSSAGGSNYGCTF.

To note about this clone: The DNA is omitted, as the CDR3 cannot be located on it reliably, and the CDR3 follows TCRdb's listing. CDR3 amino acids: CSVGPGGRDEQYF. The chain is built from TRBV29-1 and TRBJ2-7; the table's D call, TRBD2, has no DNA check behind it. The CDR3 has 13 residues if both end residues are counted. In germline, CDR1 is SQVTM, CDR2 ANQGSEA.

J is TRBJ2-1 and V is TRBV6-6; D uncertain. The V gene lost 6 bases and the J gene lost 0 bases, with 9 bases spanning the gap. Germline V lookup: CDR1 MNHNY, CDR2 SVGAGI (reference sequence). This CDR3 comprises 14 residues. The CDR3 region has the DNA TGTGCCAGCAGGCGGAATCGCTCCTACAATGAGCAGTTCTTC. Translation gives CASRRNRSYNEQFF.

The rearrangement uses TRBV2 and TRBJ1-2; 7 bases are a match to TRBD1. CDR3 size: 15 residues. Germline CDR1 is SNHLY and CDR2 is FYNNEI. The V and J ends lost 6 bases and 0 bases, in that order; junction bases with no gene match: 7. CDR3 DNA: TGTGCCAGCAGGCCGGACAGGACCACTAACTATGGCTACACCTTC. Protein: CASRPDRTTNYGYTF.

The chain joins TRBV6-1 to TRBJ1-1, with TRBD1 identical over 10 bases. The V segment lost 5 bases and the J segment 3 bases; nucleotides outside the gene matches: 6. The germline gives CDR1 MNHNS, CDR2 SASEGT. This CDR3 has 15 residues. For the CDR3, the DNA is TGTGCCAGCAGTCAACCGGGACAGGGGTACACTGAAGCTTTCTTT. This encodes CASSQPGQGYTEAFF.

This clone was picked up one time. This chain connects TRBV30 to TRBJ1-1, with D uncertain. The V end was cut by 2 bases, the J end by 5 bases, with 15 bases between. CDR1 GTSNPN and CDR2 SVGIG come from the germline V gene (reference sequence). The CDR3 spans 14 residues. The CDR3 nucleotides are TGTGCCTGGAGTCCCCCGACTGGGAGTACTGAAGCTTTCTTT. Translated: CAWSPPTGSTEAFF.

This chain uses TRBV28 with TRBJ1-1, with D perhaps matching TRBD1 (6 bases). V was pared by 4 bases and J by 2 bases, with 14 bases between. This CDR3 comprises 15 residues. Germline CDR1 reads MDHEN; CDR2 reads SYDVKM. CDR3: CASSSRTELNTEAFF. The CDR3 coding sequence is TGTGCCAGCAGTTCCCGGACAGAATTAAACACTGAAGCTTTCTTT.

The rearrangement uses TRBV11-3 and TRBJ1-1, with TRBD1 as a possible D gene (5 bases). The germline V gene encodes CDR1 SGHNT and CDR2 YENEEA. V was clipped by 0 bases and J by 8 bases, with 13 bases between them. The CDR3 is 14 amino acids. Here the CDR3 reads CASSLDGKGQEAFF. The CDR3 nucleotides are TGTGCCAGCAGCTTAGATGGAAAAGGACAAGAAGCTTTCTTT.

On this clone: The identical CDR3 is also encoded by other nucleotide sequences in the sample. CDR3 DNA: TGTGCCTGGAGTGGGGGAGGCAATCAGCCCCAGCATTTT. Translation gives CAWSGGGNQPQHF. This rearrangement joins TRBV30 to TRBJ1-5; D gene uncertain. V lost 1 base and J lost 2, with 6 bases in between. This CDR3 is built from 13 residues. Germline assignment: CDR1 GTSNPN and CDR2 SVGIG (reference sequence). The whole variable domain, filled in from reference TRBV30 and TRBJ1-5, reads SQTIHQWPATLVQPVGSPLSLECTVEGTSNPNLYWYRQAAGRGLQLLFYSVGIGQISSEVPQNLSASRPQDRQFILSSKKLLLSDSGFYLCAWSGGGNQPQHFGDGTRLSIL.

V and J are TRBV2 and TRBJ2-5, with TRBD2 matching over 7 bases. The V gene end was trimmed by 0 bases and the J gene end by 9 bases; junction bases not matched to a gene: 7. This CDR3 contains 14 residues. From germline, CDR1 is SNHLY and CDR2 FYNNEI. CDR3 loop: CASSEAGWGGAQYF. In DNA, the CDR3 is TGTGCCAGCAGTGAAGCAGGGTGGGGAGGGGCCCAGTACTTC.

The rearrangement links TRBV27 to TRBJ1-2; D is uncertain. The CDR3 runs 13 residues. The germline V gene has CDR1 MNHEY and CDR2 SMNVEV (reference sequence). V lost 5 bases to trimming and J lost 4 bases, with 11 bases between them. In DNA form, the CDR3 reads TGTGCCAGCAGTCCGGGGAGTTCCTATGGCTACACCTTC. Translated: CASSPGSSYGYTF.

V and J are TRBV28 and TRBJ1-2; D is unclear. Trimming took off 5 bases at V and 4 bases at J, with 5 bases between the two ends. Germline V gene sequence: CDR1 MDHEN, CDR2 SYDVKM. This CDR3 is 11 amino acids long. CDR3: CASSPGYGYTF. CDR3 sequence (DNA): TGTGCCAGCAGTCCGGGCTATGGCTACACCTTC.

CDR3 sequence: CASSLGVTPDYTF. In DNA form, the CDR3 reads TGTGCCAGCAGCTTGGGAGTTACGCCCGACTACACCTTC. The V gene is TRBV5-5, the J gene TRBJ1-2; no definite D call. V shed 0 bases and J shed 10 bases, with 13 bases lying between them. The germline V gene has CDR1 SGHKS and CDR2 YYEKEE (reference sequence). This CDR3 contains 13 residues.

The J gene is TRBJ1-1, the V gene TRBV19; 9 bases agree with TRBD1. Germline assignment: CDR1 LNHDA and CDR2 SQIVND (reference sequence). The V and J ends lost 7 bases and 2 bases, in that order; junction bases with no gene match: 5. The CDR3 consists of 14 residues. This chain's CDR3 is CASTRGQGNTEAFF. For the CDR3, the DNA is TGTGCCAGTACTCGGGGACAGGGAAACACTGAAGCTTTCTTT. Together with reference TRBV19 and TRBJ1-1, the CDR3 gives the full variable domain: DGGITQSPKYLFRKEGQNVTLSCEQNLNHDAMYWYRQDPGQGLRLIYYSQIVNDFQKGDIAEGYSVSREKKESFPLTVTSAQKNPTAFYLCASTRGQGNTEAFFGQGTRLTVV.

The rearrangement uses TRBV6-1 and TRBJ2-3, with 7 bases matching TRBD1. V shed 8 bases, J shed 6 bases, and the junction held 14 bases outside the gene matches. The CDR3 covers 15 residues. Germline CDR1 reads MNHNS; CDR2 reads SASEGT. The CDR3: CASGFDRVVVDTQYF. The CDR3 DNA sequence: TGTGCCAGCGGTTTCGACAGGGTGGTAGTGGATACGCAGTATTTT.

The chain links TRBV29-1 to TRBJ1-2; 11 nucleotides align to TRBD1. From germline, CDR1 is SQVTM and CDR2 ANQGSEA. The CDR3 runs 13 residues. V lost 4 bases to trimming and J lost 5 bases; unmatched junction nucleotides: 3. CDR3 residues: CSVGTGGDYGYTF. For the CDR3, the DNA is TGCAGCGTTGGGACAGGGGGCGATTATGGCTACACCTTC. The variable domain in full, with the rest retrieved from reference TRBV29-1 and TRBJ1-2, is SAVISQKPSRDICQRGTSLTIQCQVDSQVTMMFWYRQQPGQSLTLIATANQGSEATYESGFVIDKFPISRPNLTFSTLTVSNMSPEDSSIYLCSVGTGGDYGYTFGSGTRLTVV.

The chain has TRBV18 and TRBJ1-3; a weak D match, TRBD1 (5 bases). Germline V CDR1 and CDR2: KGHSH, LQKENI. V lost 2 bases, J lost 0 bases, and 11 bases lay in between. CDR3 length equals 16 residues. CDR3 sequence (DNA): TGTGCCAGCTCACCAGCCTGGGGCCACTCTGGAAACACCATATATTTT. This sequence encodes CASSPAWGHSGNTIYF.

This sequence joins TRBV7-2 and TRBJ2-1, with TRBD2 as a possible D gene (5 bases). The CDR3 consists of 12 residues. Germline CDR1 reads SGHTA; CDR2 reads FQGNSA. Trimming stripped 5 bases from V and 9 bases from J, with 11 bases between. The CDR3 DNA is TGTGCCAGCAGCGCGGGCTCGGGTGAGCAGTTCTTC. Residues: CASSAGSGEQFF.

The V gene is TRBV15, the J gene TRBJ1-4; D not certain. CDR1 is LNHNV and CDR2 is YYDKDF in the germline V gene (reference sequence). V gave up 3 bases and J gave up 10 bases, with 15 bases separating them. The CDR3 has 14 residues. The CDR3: CATSSGLPGVKLFF. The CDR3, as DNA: TGTGCCACCAGCAGCGGACTACCCGGAGTAAAACTGTTTTTT.

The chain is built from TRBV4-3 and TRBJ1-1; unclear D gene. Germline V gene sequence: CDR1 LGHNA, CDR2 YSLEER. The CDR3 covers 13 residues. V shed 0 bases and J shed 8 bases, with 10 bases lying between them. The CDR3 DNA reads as TGCGCCAGCAGCCAAGAGTCGGGATCCGAAGCTTTCTTT. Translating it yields CASSQESGSEAFF.

The chain's CDR3 is CAWISGPSYNEQFF. CDR3 DNA sequence: TGTGCCTGGATTTCAGGGCCTTCCTACAATGAGCAGTTCTTC. The chain joins TRBV30 to TRBJ2-1, with D maybe TRBD1 (5 bases). V was cut by 4 bases and J by 1 base, with 11 bases left in between. CDR1 is GTSNPN and CDR2 is SVGIG in the germline V gene (reference sequence). The CDR3 length is 14 residues.

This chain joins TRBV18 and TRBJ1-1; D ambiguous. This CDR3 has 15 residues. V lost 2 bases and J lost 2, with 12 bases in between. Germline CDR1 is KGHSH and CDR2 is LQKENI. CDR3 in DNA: TGTGCCAGCTCACCAACAAACCCCAGTAACACTGAAGCTTTCTTT. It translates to CASSPTNPSNTEAFF.

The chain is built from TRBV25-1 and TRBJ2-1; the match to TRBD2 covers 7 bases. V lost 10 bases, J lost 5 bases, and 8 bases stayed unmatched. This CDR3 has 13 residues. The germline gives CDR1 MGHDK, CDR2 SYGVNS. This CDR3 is CATGLVIDNEQFF. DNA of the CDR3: TGTGCCACCGGACTAGTTATCGACAATGAGCAGTTCTTC. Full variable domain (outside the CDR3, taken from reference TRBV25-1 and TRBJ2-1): EADIYQTPRYLVIGTGKKITLECSQTMGHDKMYWYQQDPGMELHLIHYSYGVNSTEKGDLSSESTVSRIRTEHFPLTLESARPSHTSQYLCATGLVIDNEQFFGPGTRLTVL.

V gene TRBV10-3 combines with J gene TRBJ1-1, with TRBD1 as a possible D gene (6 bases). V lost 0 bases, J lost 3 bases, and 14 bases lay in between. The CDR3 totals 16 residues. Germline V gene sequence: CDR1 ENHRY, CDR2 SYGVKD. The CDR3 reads CAISESTVRTDTEAFF. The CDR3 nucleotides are TGTGCCATCAGTGAGTCGACCGTAAGGACAGACACTGAAGCTTTCTTT.

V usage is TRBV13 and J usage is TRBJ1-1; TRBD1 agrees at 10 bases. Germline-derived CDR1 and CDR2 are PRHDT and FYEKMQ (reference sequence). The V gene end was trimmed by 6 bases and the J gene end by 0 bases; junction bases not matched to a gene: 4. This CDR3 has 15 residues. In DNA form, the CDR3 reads TGTGCCAGCAGTACCGGGACAGGGGTGAACACTGAAGCTTTCTTT. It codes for CASSTGTGVNTEAFF. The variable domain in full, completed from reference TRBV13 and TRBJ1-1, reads AAGVIQSPRHLIKEKRETATLKCYPIPRHDTVYWYQQGPGQDPQFLISFYEKMQSDKGSIPDRFSAQQFSDYHSELNMSSLELGDSALYFCASSTGTGVNTEAFFGQGTRLTVV.

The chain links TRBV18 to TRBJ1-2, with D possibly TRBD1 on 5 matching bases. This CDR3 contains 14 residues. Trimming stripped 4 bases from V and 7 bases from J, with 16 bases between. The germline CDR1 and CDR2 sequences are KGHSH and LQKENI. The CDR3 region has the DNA TGTGCCAGCTCACAAGAGACGGGGACTGGTGGCTACACCTTC. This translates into CASSQETGTGGYTF.

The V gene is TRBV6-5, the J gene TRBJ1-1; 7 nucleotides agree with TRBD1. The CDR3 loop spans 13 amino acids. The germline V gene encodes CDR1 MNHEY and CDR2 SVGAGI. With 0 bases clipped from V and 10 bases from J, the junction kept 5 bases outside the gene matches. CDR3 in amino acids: CASSYSGGGGAFF. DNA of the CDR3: TGTGCCAGCAGTTACTCAGGGGGCGGAGGAGCTTTCTTT.

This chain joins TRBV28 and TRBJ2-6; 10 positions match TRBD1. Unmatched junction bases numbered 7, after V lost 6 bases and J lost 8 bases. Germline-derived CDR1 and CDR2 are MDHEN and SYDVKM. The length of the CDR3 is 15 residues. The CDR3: CASSDRGRISNVLTF. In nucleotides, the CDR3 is TGTGCCAGCAGCGACAGGGGGCGCATCTCCAACGTCCTGACTTTC.